Presented here are 32 T cell receptor beta chains from one specimen sequenced in a study of vaccination effects on CD4 cells after COVID-19. Method: immunoSEQ multiplex PCR; TCRdb's copy keeps in-frame clones and lacks some. Of 50,000 to 65,000 clones listed, 81% are singletons. CD4+ T cells specific for antigen were expanded with viral peptide pools by the ViraFEST assay before sequencing. Once cultured for roughly nine days, the cells underwent separation to obtain CD4+ T cells. No antigen has been assigned to these receptors. This sample comprised CD4+ T cells from PBMCs cultured with HCoV-229E spike peptides, obtained before COVID-19 vaccination. These receptors were collected from a human donor who received a COVID-19 vaccine.

This sequence joins TRBV19 and TRBJ2-3, with a tentative D call TRBD1 (6 bases). The CDR3 covers 17 residues. Trimming shortened V by 1 base and J by 2 bases, and 16 bases separated the two germline ends. The V gene's germline CDR1 is LNHDA and CDR2 SQIVND (reference sequence). The CDR3 DNA is TGTGCCAGTAGTATAGTCAAAGGGGGAGTTGCCACAGATACGCAGTATTTT. Translated: CASSIVKGGVATDTQYF.

The rearrangement uses TRBV5-1 and TRBJ2-5; TRBD1 aligns across 8 bases. Germline CDR1 and CDR2: SGHRS and YFSETQ. CDR3 size: 14 residues. With 0 bases clipped from V and 4 bases from J, the junction kept 2 bases outside the gene matches. The CDR3 is CASSLATGGETQYF. DNA for the CDR3: TGCGCCAGCAGCTTGGCCACAGGGGGAGAGACCCAGTACTTC. Combining the CDR3 with reference TRBV5-1 and TRBJ2-5 gives the whole variable domain KAGVTQTPRYLIKTRGQQVTLSCSPISGHRSVSWYQQTPGQGLQFLFEYFSETQRNKGNFPGRFSGRQFSNSRSEMNVSTLELGDSALYLCASSLATGGETQYFGPGTRLLVL.

This chain joins TRBV2 and TRBJ1-2; TRBD1 aligns across 7 bases. From germline, CDR1 is SNHLY and CDR2 FYNNEI. The CDR3 covers 14 residues. V was pared by 4 bases and J by 4 bases, with 6 bases of the junction left unmatched. The CDR3 region has the DNA TGTGCCAGCAGTGGAGCAGGGGGGCCCTATGGCTACACCTTC. It codes for CASSGAGGPYGYTF.

The chain is built from TRBV6-5 and TRBJ2-7; the match to TRBD2 covers 9 bases. The ends lost 6 bases at V and 2 bases at J; junction bases unmatched: 5. Germline lookup yields CDR1 MNHEY and CDR2 SVGAGI. The CDR3 spans 14 residues. For the CDR3, the DNA is TGTGCCAGCAGGCAGGCGGGGGGGACCTACGAGCAGTACGTC. This translates into CASRQAGGTYEQYV.

The chain combines TRBV19 with TRBJ1-2, with TRBD1 as a possible D gene (6 bases). The CDR3 runs to 13 residues. Germline CDR1 is LNHDA and CDR2 is SQIVND (reference sequence). V was shortened by 7 bases and J by 2 bases, with 11 bases between the two germline ends. CDR3 sequence (DNA): TGTGCCAGTAACGGGGGGCGAAACTATGGCTACACCTTC. Its translation: CASNGGRNYGYTF.

This CDR3 reads CASSTGYGQPQHF. CDR3 in DNA: TGTGCCAGCTCAACAGGTTATGGTCAGCCCCAGCATTTT. V usage is TRBV18 and J usage is TRBJ1-5; maybe TRBD1 (5 bases). Trimming stripped 5 bases from V and 6 bases from J, with 11 bases between. This CDR3 region has 13 residues. CDR1 is KGHSH, CDR2 LQKENI, per germline.

The DNA of the CDR3 is TGTGCCAGCAGACACGAGACTAGCGGGGGCGGTGAGCAGTTCTTC. This gives the protein CASRHETSGGGEQFF. V and J are TRBV6-7 and TRBJ2-1; 12 bases map to TRBD2. TRBV6-7 belongs to the ORF category, with a function that is uncertain. V trimming: 6 bases; J trimming: 9 bases; junction bases outside the gene matches: 9. This CDR3 is 15 amino acids long.

The chain combines TRBV5-1 with TRBJ2-2; D gene ambiguous. The CDR3 contains 16 residues. Trimming pared 2 bases from V and 0 bases from J, leaving 11 bases between. The germline gives CDR1 SGHRS, CDR2 YFSETQ. The CDR3 here is CASSFSGDANTGELFF. The CDR3 DNA follows: TGCGCCAGCAGCTTCAGTGGTGATGCGAACACCGGGGAGCTGTTTTTT.

J is TRBJ2-5 and V is TRBV5-1; 11 positions match TRBD2. With 1 base clipped from V and 1 base from J, the junction kept 3 bases outside the gene matches. The CDR3 consists of 16 residues. CDR1 and CDR2 (germline): SGHRS, YFSETQ. The CDR3 sequence: CASSLWLAGGQETQYF. As DNA, the CDR3 is TGCGCCAGCAGCTTGTGGCTAGCGGGGGGCCAAGAGACCCAGTACTTC.

The rearrangement links TRBV7-2 to TRBJ2-3; the D is unclear. V gave up 5 bases and J gave up 0 bases, with 12 bases separating them. This CDR3 has 15 amino acids. CDR1 and CDR2 (germline): SGHTA, FQGNSA. CDR3 amino acids: CASSKKTASTDTQYF. CDR3 sequence (DNA): TGTGCCAGCAGCAAAAAGACTGCTAGCACAGATACGCAGTATTTT.

This rearrangement joins TRBV19 to TRBJ2-2; possibly TRBD2 for D (6 bases). V lost 9 bases and J lost 2, with 10 bases in between. The CDR3 spans 13 residues. Germline V CDR1 and CDR2: LNHDA, SQIVND (reference sequence). CDR3 bases: TGTGCCAGCCTAGCGTCAAACACCGGGGAGCTGTTTTTT. This encodes CASLASNTGELFF.

This CDR3 is CASRPGQGETNSPLHF. CDR3 bases: TGTGCCAGCAGACCGGGACAGGGGGAAACTAATTCACCCCTCCACTTT. V is TRBV5-4 and J is TRBJ1-6; TRBD1 aligns across 11 bases. J lost 6 bases, V lost 5 bases, and 7 bases had no gene match. The germline V gene has CDR1 SGHNT and CDR2 YYREEE (reference sequence). The CDR3 is made up of 16 amino acids.

The chain joins TRBV24-1 to TRBJ1-2; 10 bases agree with TRBD1. The CDR3 length is 14 residues. Per the germline V gene, CDR1 is KGHDR and CDR2 is SFDVKD. V shed 0 bases, J shed 7 bases, and the junction held 1 base outside the gene matches. The CDR3 reads CATSDLGTGVGYTF. The CDR3 region has the DNA TGTGCCACCAGTGATTTGGGGACAGGGGTTGGCTACACCTTC.

This rearrangement joins TRBV5-5 to TRBJ2-7; 7 bases are a match to TRBD1. The CDR3 runs 16 residues. From germline, CDR1 is SGHKS and CDR2 YYEKEE (reference sequence). J gave up 3 bases and V 0 bases, and 9 bases lay outside the gene matches. The CDR3 region is CASSLGQGAKIYEQYV. The CDR3 coding sequence is TGTGCCAGCAGCTTGGGACAGGGTGCTAAAATCTACGAGCAGTACGTC.

This rearrangement joins TRBV10-3 to TRBJ2-1; TRBD2 matches 7 bases. Germline-derived CDR1 and CDR2 are ENHRY and SYGVKD. The V and J ends lost 0 bases and 7 bases, in that order; junction bases with no gene match: 6. The length of the CDR3 is 15 residues. DNA of the CDR3: TGTGCCATCAGTGAGTCGGGGGGGGAGGCGAATGAGCAGTTCTTC. This translates into CAISESGGEANEQFF.

This clone has just a few counts. The CDR3 protein is CATSDPGRGGVADTQYF. The CDR3 nucleotides are TGTGCCACCAGTGATCCCGGGCGAGGGGGCGTCGCAGATACGCAGTATTTT. The rearrangement uses TRBV24-1 and TRBJ2-3; TRBD1 aligns across 7 bases. From germline, CDR1 is KGHDR and CDR2 SFDVKD. The CDR3 has 17 amino acids. With V trimmed by 3 bases and J by 4 bases, 12 bases remained unmatched.

The rearrangement uses TRBV18 and TRBJ2-3, with 8 bases that match TRBD1. The CDR3 is made up of 15 amino acids. Trimming took 1 base from V and 3 from J; bases not matched to a gene: 3. Germline V gene sequence: CDR1 KGHSH, CDR2 LQKENI. CDR3 sequence reads: CASSPQRTGTDTQYF. The CDR3 DNA follows: TGTGCCAGCTCACCACAGAGGACAGGGACAGATACGCAGTATTTT.

The J gene is TRBJ2-3, the V gene TRBV10-3; 11 nucleotides line up with TRBD2. Germline V gene data show CDR1 as ENHRY and CDR2 as SYGVKD. The CDR3 is made up of 15 amino acids. V dropped 4 bases and J dropped 1; count of bases not matched to a gene: 1. For the CDR3, the DNA is TGTGCCATCAGTGGTAGCGGGGGGGGCACAGATACGCAGTATTTT. Translated, it gives CAISGSGGGTDTQYF.

The V and J genes are TRBV27 and TRBJ2-1, with 9 bases that match TRBD1. CDR3 length equals 14 residues. The J segment lost 6 bases and the V segment lost 6 bases, leaving 6 bases of the junction unmatched. CDR1 is MNHEY and CDR2 is SMNVEV in the germline V gene (reference sequence). The CDR3 DNA follows: TGTGCCAGCAGCGAACAGGGGGCGATCAATGAGCAGTTCTTC. This encodes CASSEQGAINEQFF.

The chain is built from TRBV5-1 and TRBJ1-1, with TRBD1 identical over 7 bases. CDR3 length: 13 amino acids. Germline CDR1 and CDR2: SGHRS and YFSETQ. Trimming took 0 bases from V and 11 from J; bases not matched to a gene: 7. CDR3 sequence reads: CASSLGSTGEAFF. CDR3 sequence (DNA): TGCGCCAGCAGCTTGGGATCCACAGGGGAGGCTTTCTTT. The full variable domain, completed using reference TRBV5-1 and TRBJ1-1, is KAGVTQTPRYLIKTRGQQVTLSCSPISGHRSVSWYQQTPGQGLQFLFEYFSETQRNKGNFPGRFSGRQFSNSRSEMNVSTLELGDSALYLCASSLGSTGEAFFGQGTRLTVV.

Only a few counts were recorded for this clone. V and J are TRBV5-5 and TRBJ2-7, with no clear D. CDR3 length: 11 residues. In germline, CDR1 is SGHKS, CDR2 YYEKEE (reference sequence). V gave up 6 bases and J gave up 4 bases, with 8 bases separating them. The CDR3 reads CASIDMYEQYV. CDR3 coding DNA: TGTGCCAGCATTGACATGTACGAGCAGTACGTC.

This clone came up once. The chain recombines TRBV5-8 with TRBJ2-1; 7 bases line up with TRBD1. Unmatched junction bases numbered 13, after V lost 7 bases and J lost 0 bases. The CDR3 runs to 17 residues. CDR1 and CDR2 from the germline V gene are SGHTS and YDEGEE. CDR3 amino acids: CASPRLGQISSYNEQFF. The CDR3 DNA reads TGTGCCAGCCCCCGGTTGGGACAGATAAGCTCCTACAATGAGCAGTTCTTC.

CDR3 residues: CAWSPDKTVESYEQYV. The DNA for the CDR3 is TGTGCCTGGAGTCCTGATAAGACAGTGGAGTCCTACGAGCAGTACGTC. The chain employs TRBV30 and TRBJ2-7, with D possibly TRBD1 on 5 matching bases. Per the germline V gene, CDR1 is GTSNPN and CDR2 is SVGIG (reference sequence). The CDR3 consists of 16 residues. V was trimmed by 2 bases and J by 1 base, leaving 18 bases between them.

The chain links TRBV4-3 to TRBJ2-3, with D perhaps matching TRBD1 (5 bases). CDR1 is LGHNA, CDR2 YSLEER, per germline. This CDR3 spans 14 amino acids. V was pared by 0 bases and J by 3 bases, with 7 bases between. DNA of the CDR3: TGCGCCAGCAGCCAAGACCGACAGACAGATACGCAGTATTTT. This encodes CASSQDRQTDTQYF.

The chain combines TRBV28 with TRBJ1-5; no reliable D call. CDR1 is MDHEN and CDR2 is SYDVKM in the germline V gene. CDR3 length: 16 residues. V shed 10 bases and J shed 0 bases, with 19 bases lying between them. CDR3 protein: CAIRSASAYSNQPQHF. CDR3 nucleotides: TGTGCCATCCGATCGGCCAGCGCCTATAGCAATCAGCCCCAGCATTTT.

The V gene is TRBV7-2, the J gene TRBJ2-2, with D perhaps matching TRBD1 or TRBD2 (5 bases each). Germline V gene lookup returns CDR1 SGHTA and CDR2 FQGNSA. V lost 3 bases and J lost 0, with 11 bases in between. The length of the CDR3 is 16 residues. This CDR3 reads CASSLGPATNTGELFF. CDR3 coding DNA: TGTGCCAGCAGCTTGGGACCGGCGACGAACACCGGGGAGCTGTTTTTT.

The chain recombines TRBV7-3 with TRBJ2-3; 7 nucleotides align to TRBD2. This CDR3 contains 15 residues. Per germline, CDR1 SGHTA and CDR2 FQGTGA. The V segment lost 5 bases and the J segment 0 bases; nucleotides outside the gene matches: 5. Here the CDR3 DNA reads TGTGCCAGCAGCCTGACTAGCACTAGCACAGATACGCAGTATTTT. Translation: CASSLTSTSTDTQYF.

This clone was found a few times. This chain links TRBV19 with TRBJ2-2; 8 nucleotides match TRBD1. Germline assignment: CDR1 LNHDA and CDR2 SQIVND (reference sequence). V gave up 4 bases and J gave up 3 bases; unmatched junction bases: 7. This CDR3 has 16 residues. DNA for the CDR3: TGTGCCAGTAGTAGAATCGACAGGGGCGACACCGGGGAGCTGTTTTTT. Its translation: CASSRIDRGDTGELFF.

V is TRBV19 and J is TRBJ2-2, with 7 positions matching TRBD1. This CDR3 has 16 amino acids. After removal of 7 bases from V and 1 base from J, the junction contained 9 bases not matched to a gene. CDR1 is LNHDA and CDR2 is SQIVND in the germline V gene (reference sequence). CDR3 bases: TGTGCCAGTACTCATCAGGGGGTGCGGAACACCGGGGAGCTGTTTTTT. Its translation: CASTHQGVRNTGELFF.

V and J are TRBV19 and TRBJ1-2; D is unresolved. V was pared by 2 bases and J by 5 bases, with 18 bases between. The CDR3 consists of 16 residues. Germline CDR1 LNHDA, CDR2 SQIVND (reference sequence). The CDR3 loop reads CASSILQRTSWYGYTF. DNA of the CDR3: TGTGCCAGTAGTATATTACAGCGGACGAGTTGGTATGGCTACACCTTC.

V gene TRBV29-1 combines with J gene TRBJ2-1; 13 bases agree with TRBD2. V lost 5 bases to trimming and J lost 7 bases; unmatched junction nucleotides: 11. Germline CDR1 SQVTM, CDR2 ANQGSEA. The CDR3 covers 16 residues. CDR3 sequence: CSVSTSGGARVNEQFF. CDR3 DNA sequence: TGCAGCGTTAGCACTAGCGGGGGGGCCCGGGTAAATGAGCAGTTCTTC.

The gene calls are TRBV9 and TRBJ2-2; no definite D call. Looked up from germline, CDR1 is SGDLS and CDR2 is YYNGEE. V lost 0 bases, J lost 1 base, and 4 bases lay in between. The length of the CDR3 is 14 residues. The CDR3 region has the DNA TGTGCCAGCAGCGTAGGAGTGAACACCGGGGAGCTGTTTTTT. Translated: CASSVGVNTGELFF.